The 4 T cell receptor beta chains given below trace back to one sample, sequenced in a study of blood T cell repertoires in COVID-19. Here immunoSEQ multiplex PCR was the method, and the copy in TCRdb shows in-frame clones only, minus some. Of 150,000 to 200,000 clones in the sample, 88% were seen once. Sequencing used peripheral blood. Receptors originate from a man aged 60 to 69 with acute or convalescent COVID-19.

This clone was counted a single time. The V and J genes are TRBV30 and TRBJ1-2; tentative D call: TRBD1 (5 bases). Trimming took off 4 bases at V and 8 bases at J, with 14 bases between the two ends. Germline V lookup: CDR1 GTSNPN, CDR2 SVGIG (reference sequence). The length of the CDR3 is 12 residues. The CDR3 loop reads CAWMVGGYGYTF. As DNA, the CDR3 is TGTGCCTGGATGGTCGGGGGGTACGGCTACACCTTC.

As for this clone: The same CDR3 arises from other DNA sequences in this sample as well. The chain links TRBV9 to TRBJ1-1; weak D call: TRBD1 (5 bases). Germline CDR1 SGDLS, CDR2 YYNGEE. V was clipped by 3 bases and J by 0 bases, with 6 bases between them. CDR3 length: 13 amino acids. The CDR3: CASSEGVNTEAFF. The DNA for the CDR3 is TGTGCCAGCAGCGAAGGGGTGAACACTGAAGCTTTCTTT.

This sequence joins TRBV30 and TRBJ2-3, with TRBD1 matching 8 bases. Trimming took 5 bases from V and 0 from J; bases not matched to a gene: 7. CDR1 GTSNPN and CDR2 SVGIG come from the germline V gene (reference sequence). The CDR3 covers 15 residues. The CDR3 spells CAWDRGGPSTDTQYF. In nucleotides, the CDR3 is TGTGCCTGGGACAGGGGCGGACCAAGCACAGATACGCAGTATTTT.

This clone has a single count. The chain has TRBV27 and TRBJ2-1; 11 bases are shared with TRBD1. The trim removed 8 bases at V and 6 bases at J, leaving 6 bases unmatched. Germline loops: CDR1 MNHEY, CDR2 SMNVEV (reference sequence). The CDR3 runs to 14 residues. In nucleotides, the CDR3 is TGTGCCAGCGGGGCCGGGACAGGGGGCAATGAGCAGTTCTTC. Protein sequence: CASGAGTGGNEQFF.